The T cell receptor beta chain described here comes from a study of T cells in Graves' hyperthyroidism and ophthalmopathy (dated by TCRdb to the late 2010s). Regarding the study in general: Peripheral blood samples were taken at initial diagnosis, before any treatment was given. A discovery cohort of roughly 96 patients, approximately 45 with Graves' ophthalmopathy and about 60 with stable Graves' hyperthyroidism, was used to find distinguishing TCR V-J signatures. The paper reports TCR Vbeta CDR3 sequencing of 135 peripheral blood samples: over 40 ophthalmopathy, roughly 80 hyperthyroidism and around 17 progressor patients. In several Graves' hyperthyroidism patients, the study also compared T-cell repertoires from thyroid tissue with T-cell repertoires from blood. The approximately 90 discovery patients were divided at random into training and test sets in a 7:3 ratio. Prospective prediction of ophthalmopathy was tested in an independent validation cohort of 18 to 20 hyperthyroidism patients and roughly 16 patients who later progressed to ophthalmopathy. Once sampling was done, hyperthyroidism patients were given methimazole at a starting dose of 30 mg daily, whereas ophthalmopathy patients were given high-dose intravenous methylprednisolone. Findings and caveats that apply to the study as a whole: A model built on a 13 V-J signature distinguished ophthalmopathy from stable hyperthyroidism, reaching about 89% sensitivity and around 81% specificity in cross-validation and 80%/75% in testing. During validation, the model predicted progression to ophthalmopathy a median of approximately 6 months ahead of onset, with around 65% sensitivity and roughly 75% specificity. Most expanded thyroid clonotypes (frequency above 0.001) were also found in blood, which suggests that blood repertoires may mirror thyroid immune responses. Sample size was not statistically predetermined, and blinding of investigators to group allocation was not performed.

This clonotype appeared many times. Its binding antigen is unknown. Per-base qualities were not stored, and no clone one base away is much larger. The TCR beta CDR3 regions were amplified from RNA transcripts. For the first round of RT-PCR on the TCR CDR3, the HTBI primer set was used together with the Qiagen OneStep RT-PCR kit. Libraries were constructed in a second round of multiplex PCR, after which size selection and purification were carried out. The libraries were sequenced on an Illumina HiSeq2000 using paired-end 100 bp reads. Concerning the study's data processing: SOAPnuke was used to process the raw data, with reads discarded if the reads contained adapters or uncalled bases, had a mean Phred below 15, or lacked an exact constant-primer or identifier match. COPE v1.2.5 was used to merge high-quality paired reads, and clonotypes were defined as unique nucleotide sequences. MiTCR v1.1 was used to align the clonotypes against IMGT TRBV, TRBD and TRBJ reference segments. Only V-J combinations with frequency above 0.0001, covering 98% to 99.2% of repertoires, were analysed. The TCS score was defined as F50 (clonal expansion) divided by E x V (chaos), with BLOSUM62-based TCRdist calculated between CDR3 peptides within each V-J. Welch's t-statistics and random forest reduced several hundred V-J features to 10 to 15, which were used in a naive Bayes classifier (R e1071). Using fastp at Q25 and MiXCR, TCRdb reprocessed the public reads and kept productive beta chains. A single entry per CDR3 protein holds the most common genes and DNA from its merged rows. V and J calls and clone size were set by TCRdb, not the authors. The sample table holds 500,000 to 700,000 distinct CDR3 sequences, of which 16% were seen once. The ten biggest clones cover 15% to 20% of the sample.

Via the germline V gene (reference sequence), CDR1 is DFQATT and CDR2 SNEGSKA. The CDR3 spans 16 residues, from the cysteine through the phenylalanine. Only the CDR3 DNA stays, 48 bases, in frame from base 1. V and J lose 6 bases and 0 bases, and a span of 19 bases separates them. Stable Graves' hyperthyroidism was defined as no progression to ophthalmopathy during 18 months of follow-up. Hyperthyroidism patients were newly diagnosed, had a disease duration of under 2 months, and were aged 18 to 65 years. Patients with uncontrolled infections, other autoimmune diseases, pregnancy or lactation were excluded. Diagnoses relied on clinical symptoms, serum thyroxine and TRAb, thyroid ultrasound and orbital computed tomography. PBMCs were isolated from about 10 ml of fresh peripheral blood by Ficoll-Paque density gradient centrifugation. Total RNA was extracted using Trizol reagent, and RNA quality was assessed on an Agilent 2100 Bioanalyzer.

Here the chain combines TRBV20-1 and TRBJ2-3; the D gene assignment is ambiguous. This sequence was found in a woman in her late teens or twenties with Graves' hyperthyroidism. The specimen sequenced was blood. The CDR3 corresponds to CSANTATKSSTDTQYF. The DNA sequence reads TGCAGTGCAAACACGGCCACTAAGTCTAGCACAGATACGCAGTATTTT.